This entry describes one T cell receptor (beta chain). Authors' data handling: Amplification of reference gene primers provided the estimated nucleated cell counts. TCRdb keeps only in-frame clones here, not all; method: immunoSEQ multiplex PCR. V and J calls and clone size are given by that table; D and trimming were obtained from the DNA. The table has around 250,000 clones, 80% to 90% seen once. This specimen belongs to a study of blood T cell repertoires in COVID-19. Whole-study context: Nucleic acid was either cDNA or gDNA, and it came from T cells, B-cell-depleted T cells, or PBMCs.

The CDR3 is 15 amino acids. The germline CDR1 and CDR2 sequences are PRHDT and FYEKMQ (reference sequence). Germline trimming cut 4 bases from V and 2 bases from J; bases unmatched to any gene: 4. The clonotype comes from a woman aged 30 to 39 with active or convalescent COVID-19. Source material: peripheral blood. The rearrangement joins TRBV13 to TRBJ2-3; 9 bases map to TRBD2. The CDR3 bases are TGTGCCAGCAGCTATCAGCGGGGGGTCACAGATACGCAGTATTTT. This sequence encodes CASSYQRGVTDTQYF.